This T cell receptor delta chain originates from a study of gamma-delta T cells after stem cell transplantation. Trimming took 0 bases from V and 3 from J; bases not matched to a gene: 12. Germline V gives CDR1 GEAIGNYY, CDR2 EKD. The CDR3 runs 19 residues. This clone was detected only a few times. TCRdb called clones anew from the RT-PCR reads with CATT. This table holds roughly 1,100 delta-chain clones, 39% found once. Sequenced material: gamma-delta T cells. This TCR derives from a human donor. It is not recorded whose cells these are; they may come from a transplant donor. The V call is TRDV2, the J call TRDJ1; 13 bases agree with TRDD3. In DNA form, the CDR3 reads TGTGCCTGTGACACCCTAATACTGGGGGATACGCAAGTCCCCGATAAACTCATCTTT. It codes for CACDTLILGDTQVPDKLIF.